This is a list of T cell receptor beta chains from one sample in a study of beta chain features in type 1 diabetes. Sequencing was performed with immunoSEQ multiplex PCR; in TCRdb, only in-frame clones are kept and a portion is missing. The table lists roughly 100,000 clones, roughly 28% of them singletons. The specimen was central memory CD4+ T cells from blood. The receptors were gathered from a woman between 18 and 29 years old with type 1 diabetes. The CDR3 runs from the conserved cysteine through the conserved F or W. The D gene is left open where the match is weak. Not all rows give a size; the values are once, few, many and, for expanded clones, a class.

>TRBD1|few|TRBJ2-2|TRBV7-3
CASSSGTANTGELFF
TGTGCCAGCAGCTCCGGGACAGCGAACACCGGGGAGCTGTTTTTT
>.|.|TRBJ2-1|TRBV11-2
CASSSRSSWQGGGNEQFF
TGTGCCAGCAGCTCGCGAAGCAGTTGGCAGGGGGGCGGCAATGAGCAGTTCTTC
>TRBD2|few|TRBJ2-7|TRBV4-2
CASSQDPLRTSGSYEQYF
TGTGCCAGCAGCCAAGATCCTCTTAGGACTAGCGGTTCCTACGAGCAGTACTTC
>.|.|TRBJ1-1|TRBV15
CATSRDLGDTEAFF
TGTGCCACCAGCAGAGATTTGGGAGACACTGAAGCTTTCTTT
>TRBD2|.|TRBJ2-1|TRBV5-1
CASSLDWEGYNEQFF
TGCGCCAGCAGCTTGGACTGGGAGGGCTACAATGAGCAGTTCTTC
>TRBD1|.|TRBJ2-1|TRBV27
CAILVQGAGGNEQFF
TGTGCCATCCTAGTACAGGGGGCAGGGGGCAATGAGCAGTTCTTC
>.|few|TRBJ2-3|TRBV4-2
CASSQADTSPDTQYF
TGTGCCAGCAGCCAAGCGGATACTAGCCCAGATACGCAGTATTTT
>TRBD1|.|TRBJ2-7|TRBV18
CASSPPHDRDEQYF
TGTGCCAGCTCACCACCCCACGACAGGGACGAGCAGTACTTC
>.|.|TRBJ2-7|TRBV5-1
CASSLSQTPYEQYF
TGCGCCAGCAGCTTGTCGCAGACACCCTACGAGCAGTACTTC
>TRBD1|many|TRBJ2-7|TRBV29-1
CSVLKLDLRGLSYEQYF
TGCAGCGTTCTCAAACTGGACCTCAGGGGGCTTTCCTACGAGCAGTACTTC
>TRBD2|many|TRBJ2-7|TRBV6-6
CASSSSSGGPYEQYF
TGTGCCAGCAGTTCATCTAGCGGGGGTCCCTACGAGCAGTACTTC
>TRBD1|few|TRBJ1-4|TRBV28
CASGRTGFNEKLFF
TGTGCCAGCGGGAGGACAGGCTTTAATGAAAAACTGTTTTTT
>.|.|TRBJ2-1|TRBV5-4
CASSLVGGNEQFF
TGTGCCAGCAGCTTGGTGGGGGGCAATGAGCAGTTCTTC
>.|few|TRBJ1-5|TRBV28
CASSFLFGNQPQHF
TGTGCCAGCAGTTTCCTTTTCGGCAATCAGCCCCAGCATTTT
>.|.|TRBJ2-3|TRBV29-1
CSVAGVEFPTDTQYF
TGCAGCGTTGCGGGGGTTGAGTTTCCCACAGATACGCAGTATTTT
>TRBD1|.|TRBJ1-3|TRBV28
CATGGSGNTIYF
TGTGCCACAGGGGGGTCTGGAAACACCATATATTTT
>TRBD1|few|TRBJ1-3|TRBV5-1
CASSLGGQGSGNTIYF
TGCGCCAGCAGCTTGGGTGGACAGGGCTCTGGAAACACCATATATTTT
>TRBD1|few|TRBJ2-3|TRBV5-1
CASSLQGAGDTQYF
TGCGCCAGCAGCTTGCAGGGGGCAGGAGATACGCAGTATTTT
>.|.|TRBJ1-2|TRBV30
CAWSPGINYGYTF
TGTGCCTGGAGTCCAGGGATTAACTATGGCTACACCTTC
>TRBD2|few|TRBJ2-2|TRBV18
CASSPGLAGTTGELFF
TGTGCCAGCTCACCTGGACTAGCAGGAACGACCGGGGAGCTGTTTTTT
>TRBD2|.|TRBJ2-5|TRBV30
CAWSVEYGLAGKTQYF
TGTGCCTGGAGTGTGGAGTATGGGCTAGCGGGCAAGACCCAGTACTTC
>.|few|TRBJ1-1|TRBV30
CAWGLAAEAFF
TGTGCCTGGGGTTTGGCTGCTGAAGCTTTCTTT
>.|.|TRBJ2-5|TRBV18
CASSPLAVQETQYF
TGTGCCAGCTCACCACTGGCGGTTCAAGAGACCCAGTACTTC
>.|few|TRBJ1-5|TRBV30
CAWRVAGAGIQPQHF
TGTGCCTGGAGGGTTGCGGGGGCAGGAATTCAGCCCCAGCATTTT
>.|.|TRBJ2-5|TRBV30
CAWIAEETQYF
TGTGCCTGGATAGCCGAAGAGACCCAGTACTTC
>.|few|TRBJ2-6|TRBV15
CATSRGALSSGANVLTF
TGTGCCACCAGCAGAGGAGCCCTAAGCTCTGGGGCCAACGTCCTGACTTTC
>TRBD2|.|TRBJ2-5|TRBV9
CASSGLAQETQYF
TGTGCCAGCAGCGGACTAGCACAAGAGACCCAGTACTTC
>TRBD2|.|TRBJ2-1|TRBV27
CASSLELAHYNEQFF
TGTGCCAGCAGTTTAGAACTAGCGCACTACAATGAGCAGTTCTTC
>.|.|TRBJ2-5|TRBV14
CASSLEETQYF
TGTGCCAGCAGCCTCGAAGAGACCCAGTACTTC
>TRBD2|few|TRBJ2-1|TRBV11-2
CASSPGLAGGPGSYNEQFF
TGTGCCAGCAGCCCCGGACTAGCGGGAGGGCCGGGCTCCTACAATGAGCAGTTCTTC
>.|few|TRBJ1-2|TRBV4-1
CASSPEGMGRGGYTF
TGCGCCAGCAGCCCGGAGGGTATGGGGCGGGGAGGCTACACCTTC
>.|.|TRBJ2-7|TRBV30
CAWSGTALSYEQYF
TGTGCCTGGAGTGGGACAGCTCTTTCCTACGAGCAGTACTTC
>.|.|TRBJ2-1|TRBV4-3
CASSQVDGSRDEQFF
TGCGCCAGCAGCCAAGTCGACGGGAGCCGGGATGAGCAGTTCTTC
>.|few|TRBJ1-2|TRBV4-3
CASSPKTGYGYTF
TGCGCCAGCAGCCCCAAAACAGGGTATGGCTACACCTTC
>.|.|TRBJ2-5|TRBV5-1
CASSLWRAPQETQYF
TGCGCCAGCAGCTTGTGGAGGGCCCCCCAAGAGACCCAGTACTTC
>.|.|TRBJ1-5|TRBV19
CASRPYRDSNQPQHF
TGTGCCAGTAGGCCGTACAGAGATAGCAATCAGCCCCAGCATTTT
>TRBD1|.|TRBJ1-2|TRBV27
CASSPQNRPDRGKYFYGYTF
TGTGCCAGCAGTCCACAAAATCGTCCGGACAGGGGTAAATATTTCTATGGCTACACCTTC
>TRBD1|.|TRBJ1-1|TRBV5-1
CASSPDRGNTEAFF
TGCGCCAGCAGCCCGGACAGGGGGAACACTGAAGCTTTCTTT
>.|few|TRBJ1-1|TRBV5-1
CASSLSGGSNTEAFF
TGCGCCAGCAGCTTATCGGGGGGATCGAACACTGAAGCTTTCTTT
>.|few|TRBJ2-1|TRBV16
CASSQSRDNEQFF
TGTGCCAGCAGCCAATCGAGGGACAATGAGCAGTTCTTC
>TRBD2|.|TRBJ2-7|TRBV30
CAWRGGSGAYEQYF
TGTGCCTGGAGAGGCGGGAGTGGGGCCTACGAGCAGTACTTC
>.|few|TRBJ2-1|TRBV9
CASSVQGSDYNEQFF
TGTGCCAGCAGCGTACAGGGATCGGACTACAATGAGCAGTTCTTC
>.|.|TRBJ2-5|TRBV7-7
CASSLGGQQETQYF
TGTGCCAGCAGCTTAGGAGGACAGCAAGAGACCCAGTACTTC
>TRBD1|.|TRBJ2-3|TRBV9
CASSVRDRETDTQYF
TGTGCCAGCAGCGTCCGGGACAGGGAAACAGATACGCAGTATTTT
>TRBD2|.|TRBJ2-5|TRBV2
CASQGEISGRWLETQYF
TGTGCCAGCCAAGGGGAGATTAGCGGGAGGTGGTTAGAGACCCAGTACTTC
>.|few|TRBJ1-5|TRBV7-2
CASSYRAQNQPQHF
TGTGCCAGCAGTTACAGGGCCCAAAATCAGCCCCAGCATTTT
>TRBD1|.|TRBJ1-2|TRBV9
CASSARDSYGYTF
TGTGCCAGCAGCGCCCGGGACAGCTATGGCTACACCTTC
>.|.|TRBJ1-5|TRBV25-1
CASSATYSNQPQHF
TGTGCCAGCAGTGCTACTTATAGCAATCAGCCCCAGCATTTT
>.|few|TRBJ2-1|TRBV29-1
CSVERGSWGDEQFF
TGCAGCGTTGAAAGGGGCTCTTGGGGCGATGAGCAGTTCTTC
>TRBD2|few|TRBJ2-5|TRBV6-1
CASSESGLAGRETQYF
TGTGCCAGCAGTGAATCGGGACTAGCGGGGAGGGAGACCCAGTACTTC
>.|.|TRBJ1-6|TRBV27
CASSLGGTYNSPLHF
TGTGCCAGCAGTTTAGGAGGGACTTATAATTCACCCCTCCACTTT
>TRBD2|few|TRBJ2-5|TRBV18
CASSPPLAGGHETQYF
TGTGCCAGCTCACCTCCACTGGCGGGAGGGCATGAGACCCAGTACTTC
>TRBD1|.|TRBJ2-1|TRBV29-1
CSVVRDRGYNEQFF
TGCAGCGTTGTGAGGGACAGGGGATACAATGAGCAGTTCTTC
>TRBD2|few|TRBJ2-1|TRBV25-1
CASNSGRALKQFF
TGTGCCAGCAATAGCGGGAGGGCCTTGAAGCAGTTCTTC